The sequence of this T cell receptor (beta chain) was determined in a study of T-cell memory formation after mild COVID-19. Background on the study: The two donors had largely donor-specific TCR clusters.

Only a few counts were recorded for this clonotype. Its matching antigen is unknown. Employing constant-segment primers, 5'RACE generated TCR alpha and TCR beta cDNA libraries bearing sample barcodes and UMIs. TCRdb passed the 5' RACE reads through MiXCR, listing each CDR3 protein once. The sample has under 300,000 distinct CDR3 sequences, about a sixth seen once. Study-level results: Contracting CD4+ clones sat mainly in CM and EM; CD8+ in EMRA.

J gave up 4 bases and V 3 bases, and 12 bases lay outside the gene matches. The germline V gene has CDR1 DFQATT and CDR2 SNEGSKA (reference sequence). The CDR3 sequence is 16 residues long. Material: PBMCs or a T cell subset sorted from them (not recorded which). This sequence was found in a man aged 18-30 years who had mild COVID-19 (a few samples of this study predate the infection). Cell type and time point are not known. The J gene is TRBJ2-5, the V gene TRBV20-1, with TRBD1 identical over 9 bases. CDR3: CSASPTGGLGRETQYF. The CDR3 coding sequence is TGCAGTGCTAGCCCAACAGGGGGCCTCGGTCGAGAGACCCAGTACTTC.